These 21 T cell receptor beta chains share one sample of origin, sequenced in a study of technical replicates of blood from several donors. Clones were sequenced by immunoSEQ multiplex PCR, and TCRdb holds only the in-frame ones, with some missing. The data hold 75,000 to 90,000 clones, with just under 95% observed a single time. The specimen sequenced was T cells isolated from PBMCs. Receptors were obtained from a human donor in good health.

The CDR3 bases are TGTGCCAGTAGTATGGTGGCCTCAAGCAATCAGCCCCAGCATTTT. This translates into CASSMVASSNQPQHF. The chain couples TRBV19 to TRBJ1-5; D is unclear. The CDR3 sequence is 15 residues long. The V end was cut by 3 bases, the J end by 1 base, with 10 bases between. In germline, CDR1 is LNHDA, CDR2 SQIVND (reference sequence).

This clone was counted between two and nine times. The rearrangement joins TRBV13 to TRBJ1-2, with D uncertain. Germline-derived CDR1 and CDR2 are PRHDT and FYEKMQ (reference sequence). The V gene lost 6 bases and the J gene lost 6 bases, with 26 bases spanning the gap. The CDR3 runs 17 residues. The CDR3 protein is CASRDLTYFGGQHGYTF. The CDR3 nucleotides are TGTGCCAGCAGGGATTTAACATACTTTGGCGGCCAGCATGGCTACACCTTC.

J is TRBJ2-7 and V is TRBV19; 9 bases are shared with TRBD2. Trimming at V came to 10 bases and at J to 0 bases, leaving 1 base not matched to a gene. The CDR3 totals 12 residues. Germline V gives CDR1 LNHDA, CDR2 SQIVND (reference sequence). The CDR3 loop is CATSGVSYEQYF. In DNA form, the CDR3 reads TGTGCCACTAGCGGGGTCTCCTACGAGCAGTACTTC.

The CDR3 reads CASSPQGALDGYTF. The CDR3 DNA reads TGTGCCAGCTCACCGCAAGGGGCCCTCGATGGCTACACCTTC. V and J are TRBV18 and TRBJ1-2; possible D gene TRBD1, 5 bases. Germline V lookup: CDR1 KGHSH, CDR2 LQKENI. V was pared by 3 bases and J by 6 bases, with 14 bases between. The CDR3 runs to 14 residues.

This sequence joins TRBV9 and TRBJ2-4; 11 bases map to TRBD2. Per germline, CDR1 SGDLS and CDR2 YYNGEE. After removal of 4 bases from V and 0 bases from J, the junction contained 18 bases not matched to a gene. This CDR3 contains 21 residues. CDR3 region: CASSTNEGLAAIQGAKNIQYF. The CDR3 coding sequence is TGTGCCAGCAGCACTAACGAGGGACTAGCGGCTATCCAGGGAGCCAAAAACATTCAGTACTTC.

This chain links TRBV27 with TRBJ2-3; D possibly corresponds to TRBD2 (5 bases). Germline loops: CDR1 MNHEY, CDR2 SMNVEV (reference sequence). CDR3 size: 16 residues. Trimming left V 5 bases short and J 4 bases short, with 19 bases between. CDR3 nucleotides: TGTGCCAGCAGTCCCCTCCGCGGGTTAGGGTCAGATACGCAGTATTTT. This codes for CASSPLRGLGSDTQYF.

The chain is built from TRBV7-9 and TRBJ1-2; 7 bases agree with TRBD1. V was clipped by 4 bases and J by 5 bases; unmatched bases: 4. Germline CDR1 and CDR2: SEHNR and FQNEAQ (reference sequence). CDR3 size: 13 residues. Here the CDR3 reads CASSSGQIYGYTF. The CDR3 DNA reads as TGTGCCAGCAGCTCGGGACAGATTTATGGCTACACCTTC.

J is TRBJ2-1 and V is TRBV7-9; D remains ambiguous. CDR3 length: 13 amino acids. V was clipped by 6 bases and J by 7 bases, with 13 bases between them. Germline V gene lookup returns CDR1 SEHNR and CDR2 FQNEAQ (reference sequence). CDR3 in amino acids: CASSAERVNEQFF. The CDR3 DNA is TGTGCCAGCAGTGCAGAACGGGTGAATGAGCAGTTCTTC.

A note on this clone: Mismatch with germline at one junction end may stem from a read error. The J gene is TRBJ2-7, the V gene TRBV2, with TRBD2 as a possible D gene (5 bases). CDR3 length: 12 residues. The germline gives CDR1 SNHLY, CDR2 FYNNEI. Written as DNA, the CDR3 is TGTGCCAGCAGTGAAGGGGAGCAGAGAATGGACTTC. This translates into CASSEGEQRMDF.

The chain combines TRBV28 with TRBJ2-6; D possibly corresponds to TRBD2 (5 bases). The CDR3 has 16 residues. V lost 1 base and J lost 2, with 9 bases in between. Germline V gene sequence: CDR1 MDHEN, CDR2 SYDVKM. In nucleotides, the CDR3 is TGTGCCAGCAGTTTATTACGGGGAACTGGGGCCAACGTCCTGACTTTC. This gives the protein CASSLLRGTGANVLTF.

CDR3 sequence reads: CANRQGYEQYF. In nucleotides, the CDR3 is TGTGCCAACCGACAGGGCTACGAGCAGTACTTC. The V gene is TRBV7-2, the J gene TRBJ2-7; 7 positions agree with TRBD1. J gave up 3 bases and V 10 bases, and 3 bases lay outside the gene matches. The CDR3 totals 11 residues. Looked up from germline, CDR1 is SGHTA and CDR2 is FQGNSA.

The rearrangement joins TRBV7-3 to TRBJ2-2; a possible D gene is TRBD1 (5 bases). The CDR3 is 14 amino acids. V lost 4 bases and J lost 5, with 11 bases in between. Germline V gene lookup returns CDR1 SGHTA and CDR2 FQGTGA. CDR3 DNA: TGTGCCAGCAGCTCAACTCCAGGGACCGGGGAGCTGTTTTTT. Its translation is CASSSTPGTGELFF.

As to this clone: This same CDR3 is encoded by further DNA sequences in the sample. The J gene is TRBJ2-7, the V gene TRBV14, with 7 bases matching TRBD1. Germline V gives CDR1 SGHDN, CDR2 FVKESK. The CDR3 consists of 13 residues. V was pared by 4 bases and J by 2 bases, with 2 bases of the junction left unmatched. CDR3 in DNA: TGTGCCAGCAGCCGGGACAGAGCCTACGAGCAGTACTTC. This translates into CASSRDRAYEQYF. The full variable domain, with the rest looked up from reference TRBV14 and TRBJ2-7, is EAGVTQFPSHSVIEKGQTVTLRCDPISGHDNLYWYRRVMGKEIKFLLHFVKESKQDESGMPNNRFLAERTGGTYSTLKVQPAELEDSGVYFCASSRDRAYEQYFGPGTRLTVT.

The CDR3 is CASSEANTARNTEAFF. CDR3 bases: TGTGCCAGCAGTGAAGCGAATACAGCAAGGAACACTGAAGCTTTCTTT. The V gene is TRBV6-1, the J gene TRBJ1-1; D is unclear. CDR3 length: 16 residues. Germline V lookup: CDR1 MNHNS, CDR2 SASEGT. Trimming pared 0 bases from V and 1 base from J, leaving 12 bases between.

CDR3 amino acids: CASSKSGVTGELFF. CDR3 sequence (DNA): TGTGCCAGCAGCAAATCCGGGGTCACCGGGGAGCTGTTTTTT. The rearrangement joins TRBV4-2 to TRBJ2-2; D perhaps matches TRBD2 (5 bases). Trimming cost V 5 bases and J 4 bases, with 11 bases left between them. The germline CDR1 and CDR2 sequences are LGHNA and YNFKEQ. This CDR3 comprises 14 residues.

This chain connects TRBV27 to TRBJ2-7; D is possibly TRBD2 (6 bases). This CDR3 spans 16 amino acids. Germline CDR1 reads MNHEY; CDR2 reads SMNVEV (reference sequence). V shed 5 bases and J shed 5 bases, with 22 bases lying between them. The CDR3: CASSPGPGGAVHEQYF. The CDR3 DNA reads as TGTGCCAGCAGTCCAGGCCCCGGGGGAGCAGTCCACGAGCAGTACTTC.

This chain links TRBV5-1 with TRBJ2-1; TRBD2 is a possible D gene (5 bases). The CDR3 runs 13 residues. The germline V gene encodes CDR1 SGHRS and CDR2 YFSETQ. V was clipped by 0 bases and J by 5 bases, with 6 bases between them. The CDR3 DNA reads TGCGCCAGCAGCTTGGGACTACACAATGAGCAGTTCTTC. Protein sequence: CASSLGLHNEQFF.

The chain uses TRBV2 and TRBJ2-3, with no clear D. The CDR3 covers 12 residues. V lost 8 bases and J lost 0, with 6 bases in between. In germline, CDR1 is SNHLY, CDR2 FYNNEI. The CDR3 region is CASATSTDTQYF. For the CDR3, the DNA is TGTGCCAGCGCAACTAGCACAGATACGCAGTATTTT.

The chain links TRBV7-9 to TRBJ2-1; 12 bases fit TRBD2. The CDR3 sequence is 14 residues long. The V gene end was trimmed by 4 bases and the J gene end by 7 bases; junction bases not matched to a gene: 2. Germline V gene sequence: CDR1 SEHNR, CDR2 FQNEAQ (reference sequence). The CDR3 spells CASSWTSGMNEQFF. Written as DNA, the CDR3 is TGTGCCAGCAGCTGGACTAGCGGGATGAATGAGCAGTTCTTC.

This chain links TRBV28 with TRBJ2-1, with TRBD2 matching 9 bases. Per germline, CDR1 MDHEN and CDR2 SYDVKM. The CDR3 has 16 amino acids. V was clipped by 5 bases and J by 0 bases; unmatched bases: 5. The DNA of the CDR3 is TGTGCCAGCAGTCTAGAGCGGGAGGACTCCTACAATGAGCAGTTCTTC. It specifies CASSLEREDSYNEQFF.

The V gene is TRBV29-1, the J gene TRBJ2-7, with 9 bases fitting TRBD2. This CDR3 has 14 amino acids. Germline CDR1 and CDR2: SQVTM and ANQGSEA. The J segment lost 4 bases and the V segment lost 1 base, leaving 5 bases of the junction unmatched. CDR3 DNA sequence: TGCAGCGTTGAAGGGGGGCGGGGGGGGTACGAGCAGTACTTC. It translates to CSVEGGRGGYEQYF.